This TCR beta chain was identified during a study of blood T cell repertoires in COVID-19. Study-wide context: PBMCs, B-cell-depleted T cells, or T cells were the source of the cDNA or gDNA that made up the material.

This CDR3 has 16 amino acids. Germline trimming cut 4 bases from V and 1 base from J; bases unmatched to any gene: 6. Germline loops: CDR1 SEHNR, CDR2 FQNEAQ (reference sequence). Original processing notes: It was from reference gene primer amplification that nucleated cell counts were estimated. Assay used: immunoSEQ multiplex PCR; TCRdb lists only in-frame clones, some missing. That table gives V, J and clone size, and the DNA gave D and trimming. The data hold about 53,000 clones, with 85% to 90% observed a single time. This rearrangement joins TRBV7-9 to TRBJ2-5; TRBD2 aligns across 10 bases. The source is a man in his forties or fifties with acute or convalescent COVID-19. Source material: peripheral blood. CDR3 in amino acids: CASSYLLAGSQETQYF. Written as DNA, the CDR3 is TGTGCCAGCAGCTATTTACTAGCGGGAAGCCAAGAGACCCAGTACTTC.